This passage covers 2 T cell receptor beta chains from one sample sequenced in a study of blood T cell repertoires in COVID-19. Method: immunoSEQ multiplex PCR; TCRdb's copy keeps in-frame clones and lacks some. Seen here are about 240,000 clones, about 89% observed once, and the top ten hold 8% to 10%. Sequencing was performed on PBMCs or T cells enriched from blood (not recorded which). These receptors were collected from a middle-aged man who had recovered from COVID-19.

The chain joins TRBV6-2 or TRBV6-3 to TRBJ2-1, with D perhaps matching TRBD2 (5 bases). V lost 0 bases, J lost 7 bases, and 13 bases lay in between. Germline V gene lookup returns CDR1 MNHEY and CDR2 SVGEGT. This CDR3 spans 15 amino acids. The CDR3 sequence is CASSYSAGGWNEQFF. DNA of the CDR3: TGTGCCAGCAGTTACTCCGCCGGCGGGTGGAATGAGCAGTTCTTC.

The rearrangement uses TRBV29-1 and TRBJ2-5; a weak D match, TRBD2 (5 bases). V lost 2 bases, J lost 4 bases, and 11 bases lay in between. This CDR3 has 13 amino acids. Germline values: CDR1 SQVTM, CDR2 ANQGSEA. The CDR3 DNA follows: TGCAGCGTTGAAACTAGTAGTCTAGAGACCCAGTACTTC. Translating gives CSVETSSLETQYF.